The 5 T cell receptor beta chains below come from one sample, sequenced in a study of PD-1 blockade in classical Hodgkin lymphoma. The repertoire was sequenced with immunoSEQ multiplex PCR; TCRdb's copy has only in-frame clones and lacks some. The sample holds around 32,000 clones, about nine tenths seen once. The time point was: newly diagnosed, previously untreated cHL patient sample. Magnetic negative selection of thawed PBMCs was the method by which CD4+ T cells were purified. The sample comprised CD4+ T cells from blood. The source of these receptors is a human donor with classical Hodgkin lymphoma.

The rearrangement links TRBV5-4 to TRBJ2-3; 11 nucleotides line up with TRBD2. The CDR3 loop spans 16 amino acids. Trimming removed 0 bases from V and 4 bases from J; junction bases left unmatched: 4. Germline V lookup: CDR1 SGHNT, CDR2 YYREEE (reference sequence). CDR3 sequence reads: CASSLAGLAAADTQYF. The CDR3 DNA sequence: TGTGCCAGCAGCTTGGCGGGACTAGCGGCCGCAGATACGCAGTATTTT.

The chain is built from TRBV2 and TRBJ1-1, with TRBD1 matching over 8 bases. After removal of 7 bases from V and 1 base from J, the junction contained 5 bases not matched to a gene. The CDR3 extends over 14 amino acids. Germline assignment: CDR1 SNHLY and CDR2 FYNNEI. CDR3 sequence reads: CASNGQGPNTEAFF. DNA for the CDR3: TGTGCCAGCAATGGACAGGGCCCGAACACTGAAGCTTTCTTT.

The chain uses TRBV11-2 and TRBJ2-1, with 7 bases matching TRBD2. Germline V CDR1 and CDR2: SGHAT, FQNNGV. The CDR3 contains 14 residues. The V and J ends lost 4 bases and 5 bases, in that order; junction bases with no gene match: 5. This chain's CDR3 is CASSWSGTNNEQFF. The CDR3 DNA reads as TGTGCCAGCAGCTGGTCCGGGACTAACAATGAGCAGTTCTTC.

This clone showed up just once. V gene TRBV6-1 combines with J gene TRBJ1-2; a possible D gene is TRBD1 (5 bases). The CDR3 has 15 amino acids. The V end was cut by 7 bases, the J end by 0 bases, with 15 bases between. Germline loops: CDR1 MNHNS, CDR2 SASEGT. As DNA, the CDR3 is TGTGCCAGCAAGGGGTCGAGAGCTACTAACTATGGCTACACCTTC. This gives the protein CASKGSRATNYGYTF.

The CDR3 nucleotides read TGTGCCAGCGGGAACTACAATGAGCAGTTCTTC. Translated, it gives CASGNYNEQFF. The rearrangement links TRBV6-1 to TRBJ2-1; D gene uncertain. The CDR3 totals 11 residues. Germline loops: CDR1 MNHNS, CDR2 SASEGT. Trimming stripped 8 bases from V and 3 bases from J, with 5 bases between.